Listed below are T cell receptor beta chains from one sample, sequenced in a study of Ad26.COV2.S vaccination and SARS-CoV-2 variants. Here immunoSEQ multiplex PCR was the method, and the copy in TCRdb shows in-frame clones only, minus some. The data hold roughly 380,000 clones, with approximately 90% observed a single time. The sequenced sample was peripheral blood, obtained after recovery from COVID-19. All receptors come from a human donor who had recovered from COVID-19. The CDR3 runs from the conserved cysteine through the conserved F or W. The D gene is left open where the match is weak. Clone size appears in some rows only: once, few, many, or a class for an expanded clone.

CDR3 protein,CDR3 DNA,J gene,clone size,V gene,D gene
CASSWDGRNTIYF,TGTGCCAGCAGTTGGGACGGCAGAAACACCATATATTTT,TRBJ1-3,NA,TRBV6-5,NA
CASTSSRNTIYF,TGTGCCAGTACTTCGTCTAGAAACACCATATATTTT,TRBJ1-3,NA,TRBV19,NA
CASSPNRGTNEKLFF,TGTGCCAGCAGCCCAAACAGGGGAACTAATGAAAAACTGTTTTTT,TRBJ1-4,NA,TRBV7-8,TRBD1
CASSVGQGTYEQYF,TGTGCCAGCAGCGTTGGGCAGGGAACTTACGAGCAGTACTTC,TRBJ2-7,NA,TRBV9,NA
CASSLLGGANYGYTF,TGTGCCAGCAGTTTACTCGGGGGAGCTAACTATGGCTACACCTTC,TRBJ1-2,NA,TRBV27,NA
CASGEGEREQYF,TGTGCCAGCGGCGAGGGGGAGCGGGAGCAGTACTTC,TRBJ2-7,NA,TRBV6-5,NA
CSVLGTGDGRGTEAFF,TGCAGCGTTTTAGGGACAGGGGATGGTCGAGGGACTGAAGCTTTCTTT,TRBJ1-1,NA,TRBV29-1,TRBD1
CASSVGGGWKSGNTIYF,TGTGCCAGCAGCGTAGGAGGAGGGTGGAAATCTGGAAACACCATATATTTT,TRBJ1-3,NA,TRBV9,NA
CASSEGHSGTEAFF,TGTGCCAGCAGTGAAGGACACTCGGGCACTGAAGCTTTCTTT,TRBJ1-1,NA,TRBV2,NA
CASSLGLGTEAFF,TGTGCCAGCAGCTTAGGGTTGGGAACTGAAGCTTTCTTT,TRBJ1-1,NA,TRBV7-2,NA
CASSESGGKSYGYTF,TGTGCCAGCAGTGAATCAGGGGGAAAGAGCTATGGCTACACCTTC,TRBJ1-2,once,TRBV25-1,TRBD1
CASSVGETQYF,TGTGCCAGCAGCGTAGGGGAGACCCAGTACTTC,TRBJ2-5,NA,TRBV7-9,NA
CAWSVDEINTGELFF,TGTGCCTGGAGTGTAGACGAAATCAACACCGGGGAGCTGTTTTTT,TRBJ2-2,NA,TRBV30,NA
CASSAGTVSTDTQYF,TGTGCCAGCAGCGCCGGGACGGTGAGCACAGATACGCAGTATTTT,TRBJ2-3,NA,TRBV5-4,NA
CASSIRDRGRNSPLHF,TGTGCCAGCAGCATCCGGGACAGGGGGCGAAATTCACCCCTCCACTTT,TRBJ1-6,NA,TRBV6-2/TRBV6-3,TRBD1
CASSSQESEAFF,TGTGCCAGCAGCTCCCAGGAGAGTGAAGCTTTCTTT,TRBJ1-1,NA,TRBV7-9,NA
CASSDSTSGVGVLFF,TGTGCCAGCAGTGACTCGACTAGCGGCGTAGGGGTGCTGTTTTTT,TRBJ2-2,many,TRBV6-4,TRBD2
CASSLRGGTDTQYF,TGTGCCAGCAGCTTAAGAGGGGGGACAGATACGCAGTATTTT,TRBJ2-3,NA,TRBV7-3,NA
CASSRDTGSYGYTF,TGCGCCAGCAGCCGGGATACAGGGTCCTATGGCTACACCTTC,TRBJ1-2,NA,TRBV4-3,NA
CASRSAGTGNTGELFF,TGCGCCAGCAGGTCCGCCGGGACAGGGAACACCGGGGAGCTGTTTTTT,TRBJ2-2,NA,TRBV10-2,TRBD1
CASSLPQGEAKNIQYF,TGTGCCAGCAGCTTACCTCAGGGGGAAGCCAAAAACATTCAGTACTTC,TRBJ2-4,NA,TRBV7-6,TRBD1
CASSGGAGGWQETQYF,TGTGCCAGCAGCGGCGGTGCAGGCGGGTGGCAAGAGACCCAGTACTTC,TRBJ2-5,NA,TRBV9,NA
CTSSPHGRGYTGELFF,TGTACCAGCAGCCCCCATGGAAGGGGATACACCGGGGAGCTGTTTTTT,TRBJ2-2,NA,TRBV7-9,NA
CASSLETGNYGYTF,TGTGCCAGCAGCCTAGAGACAGGGAACTATGGCTACACCTTC,TRBJ1-2,NA,TRBV7-2,TRBD1
CASTPGGTMSSYNEQFF,TGTGCCAGCACCCCCGGGGGGACAATGAGCTCCTACAATGAGCAGTTCTTC,TRBJ2-1,NA,TRBV9,NA
CASSGRDRGEQYF,TGTGCCAGCAGCGGGAGGGACAGGGGCGAGCAGTACTTC,TRBJ2-7,NA,TRBV9,TRBD1
CASSRTSGGPYNEQFF,TGTGCCAGCAGTCGGACTAGCGGGGGGCCTTACAATGAGCAGTTCTTC,TRBJ2-1,NA,TRBV6-4,TRBD2
CASGWFTPDRYEQYF,TGTGCTAGTGGTTGGTTCACGCCAGACCGCTACGAGCAGTACTTC,TRBJ2-7,NA,TRBV12-5,NA
CASSGTGDADIQYF,TGTGCCAGCAGCGGGACAGGGGATGCGGACATTCAGTACTTC,TRBJ2-4,once,TRBV9,TRBD1
CASSHEDTQYF,TGCGCCAGCAGCCATGAAGATACGCAGTATTTT,TRBJ2-3,NA,TRBV4-3,NA
CATEAKGGAEAFF,TGTGCCACCGAAGCGAAAGGGGGCGCTGAAGCTTTCTTT,TRBJ1-1,NA,TRBV10-3,TRBD1
CASQGSGGPHNEQFF,TGTGCCAGTCAGGGAAGCGGGGGCCCACACAATGAGCAGTTCTTC,TRBJ2-1,NA,TRBV6-5,TRBD2
CASSLYRGNTGELFF,TGTGCCAGCAGTTTATACAGGGGCAACACCGGGGAGCTGTTTTTT,TRBJ2-2,once,TRBV27,TRBD1
CASSLTSSSYNEQFF,TGTGCCAGCAGCTTGACTTCGAGCTCCTACAATGAGCAGTTCTTC,TRBJ2-1,NA,TRBV5-4,NA
CASSLGQGRSYEQYF,TGCGCCAGCAGCTTGGGACAGGGGCGCTCCTACGAGCAGTACTTC,TRBJ2-7,NA,TRBV5-1,TRBD1
CASSHHPDAGQPQHF,TGTGCCAGCAGCCACCACCCGGACGCGGGTCAGCCCCAGCATTTT,TRBJ1-5,NA,TRBV11-2,NA
CASSVIRNGANVLTF,TGTGCCAGCAGCGTAATAAGGAATGGGGCCAACGTCCTGACTTTC,TRBJ2-6,NA,TRBV9,NA
CASSSSPQGGELFF,TGTGCCAGCAGCTCTTCGCCACAGGGTGGCGAGCTGTTTTTT,TRBJ2-2,NA,TRBV11-2,NA
CASSLVTGSTDTQYF,TGCGCCAGCAGCTTGGTCACTGGGAGCACAGATACGCAGTATTTT,TRBJ2-3,NA,TRBV5-1,NA
CASSYEGNQPQHF,TGTGCCAGCAGTTATGAAGGCAATCAGCCCCAGCATTTT,TRBJ1-5,NA,TRBV6-5,NA
CASSYSGSGSPLHF,TGTGCCAGCAGTTACTCAGGGAGTGGTTCACCCCTCCACTTT,TRBJ1-6,NA,TRBV6-7,NA
CASSYSRQGTNLGYTF,TGTGCCAGCAGTTACTCGAGACAGGGTACGAACTTGGGCTACACCTTC,TRBJ1-2,NA,TRBV6-2/TRBV6-3,TRBD1
CASSLTGEQGATDTQYF,TGTGCCAGCAGCTTAACAGGGGAACAGGGGGCCACAGATACGCAGTATTTT,TRBJ2-3,NA,TRBV7-2,TRBD1
CASSQDFMGVGVNEQFF,TGCGCCAGCAGCCAAGATTTTATGGGGGTCGGGGTCAATGAGCAGTTCTTC,TRBJ2-1,few,TRBV4-3,NA
CASGPLDRGNNSPLHF,TGTGCCAGTGGGCCCCTAGACAGGGGGAATAATTCACCCCTCCACTTT,TRBJ1-6,NA,TRBV19,TRBD1
CASSAGGGLVETQYF,TGTGCCAGCAGCGCCGGCGGGGGGCTAGTAGAGACCCAGTACTTC,TRBJ2-5,once,TRBV9,TRBD2